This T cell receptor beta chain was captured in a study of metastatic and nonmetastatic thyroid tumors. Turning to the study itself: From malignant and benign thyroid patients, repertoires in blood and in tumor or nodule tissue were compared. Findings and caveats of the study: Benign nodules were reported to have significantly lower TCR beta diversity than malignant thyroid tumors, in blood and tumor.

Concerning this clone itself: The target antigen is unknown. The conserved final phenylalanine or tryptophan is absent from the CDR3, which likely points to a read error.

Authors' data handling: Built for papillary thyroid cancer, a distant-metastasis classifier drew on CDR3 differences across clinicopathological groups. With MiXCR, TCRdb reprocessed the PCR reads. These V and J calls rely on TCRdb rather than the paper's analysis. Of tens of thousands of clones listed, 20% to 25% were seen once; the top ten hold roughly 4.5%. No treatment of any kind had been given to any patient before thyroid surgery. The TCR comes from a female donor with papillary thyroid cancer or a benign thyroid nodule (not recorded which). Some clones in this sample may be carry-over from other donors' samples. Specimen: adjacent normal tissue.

The CDR3 bases are TGTGCCACTCGGGATAGGCAAACCGAGCAGTACCTC. It yields the protein CATRDRQTEQYL. V usage is TRBV6-1 and J usage is TRBJ2-7; D may be TRBD2 (5 bases). The CDR3 covers 12 residues. Trimming removed 10 bases from V and 6 bases from J, with 16 bases in between. The V gene's germline CDR1 is MNHNS and CDR2 SASEGT.